These 27 T cell receptor beta chains originate from one sample sequenced in a study of Tregs in tolerant kidney transplant recipients. Repertoires were generated with immunoSEQ multiplex PCR, while TCRdb's copy carries only in-frame clones and drops some. This sample has some 88,000 clones, with around nine tenths found just once. Sample: CD8+ T cells from blood. The receptors were gathered from a human donor in good health.

The chain has TRBV11-2 and TRBJ1-6; D remains ambiguous. The CDR3 runs 16 residues. The germline V and J ends were trimmed by 0 bases and 7 bases, with 13 bases remaining between them. Germline V gene lookup returns CDR1 SGHAT and CDR2 FQNNGV. CDR3 sequence: CASSLEGVISNSPLHF. CDR3 nucleotides: TGTGCCAGCAGCTTAGAAGGTGTTATATCGAATTCACCCCTCCACTTT. Together with reference TRBV11-2 and TRBJ1-6, the CDR3 gives the full variable domain: EAGVAQSPRYKIIEKRQSVAFWCNPISGHATLYWYQQILGQGPKLLIQFQNNGVVDDSQLPKDRFSAERLKGVDSTLKIQPAKLEDSAVYLCASSLEGVISNSPLHFGNGTRLTVT.

The chain links TRBV4-1 to TRBJ2-7; no reliable D call. Germline V gene data show CDR1 as MGHRA and CDR2 as YSYEKL. The CDR3 length is 15 residues. Trimming removed 5 bases from V and 5 bases from J, with 19 bases in between. The CDR3 DNA sequence: TGCGCCAGCAGCTTTCGACTCGGCGAGGCAGACGAGCAGTACTTC. Translating it yields CASSFRLGEADEQYF.

The chain recombines TRBV7-9 with TRBJ2-7; TRBD1 aligns across 9 bases. The CDR3 contains 14 residues. The germline V gene has CDR1 SEHNR and CDR2 FQNEAQ (reference sequence). J gave up 5 bases and V 4 bases, and 6 bases lay outside the gene matches. The CDR3 spells CASSSRDRANEQYF. The DNA for the CDR3 is TGTGCCAGCAGCTCCCGGGACAGGGCCAACGAGCAGTACTTC.

The chain joins TRBV5-1 to TRBJ2-2, with 8 positions matching TRBD2. J was trimmed by 0 bases and V by 1 base; bases with no gene match: 8. The CDR3 runs to 18 residues. The V gene's germline CDR1 is SGHRS and CDR2 YFSETQ. In DNA, the CDR3 is TGCGCCAGCAGCTTGTTCTCTAGCGGGTACGCGAACACCGGGGAGCTGTTTTTT. Residues: CASSLFSSGYANTGELFF.

This rearrangement joins TRBV4-1 to TRBJ2-2; the D gene is possibly TRBD1 (5 bases). V gave up 0 bases and J gave up 6 bases, with 11 bases separating them. The germline V gene has CDR1 MGHRA and CDR2 YSYEKL. This CDR3 has 15 amino acids. CDR3 nucleotides: TGCGCCAGCAGCCAAGACCTTAAAGGGGCCGGGGAGCTGTTTTTT. Protein product: CASSQDLKGAGELFF.

The V and J genes are TRBV11-2 and TRBJ2-5; TRBD1 matches 9 bases. J was trimmed by 5 bases and V by 4 bases; bases with no gene match: 8. The germline V gene encodes CDR1 SGHAT and CDR2 FQNNGV. CDR3 length equals 15 residues. CDR3 DNA: TGTGCCAGCAGCTCGATCAACAGGGGGCGCGAGACCCAGTACTTC. This sequence encodes CASSSINRGRETQYF.

The chain links TRBV7-6 to TRBJ2-7; 10 nucleotides match TRBD1. V lost 2 bases to trimming and J lost 3 bases; unmatched junction nucleotides: 10. The germline CDR1 and CDR2 sequences are SGHVS and FNYEAQ. CDR3 size: 17 residues. CDR3 sequence reads: CASSLNVDRGQSYEQYF. As DNA, the CDR3 is TGTGCCAGCAGCTTAAATGTTGACAGGGGGCAAAGCTACGAGCAGTACTTC.

This clone has only a few counts. The rearrangement joins TRBV14 to TRBJ1-1; TRBD1 matches at 7 bases. The CDR3 covers 13 residues. The germline V gene has CDR1 SGHDN and CDR2 FVKESK. With V trimmed by 5 bases and J by 4 bases, 4 bases remained unmatched. The CDR3 DNA is TGTGCCAGCAGCAGCACAGGGGCCACTGAAGCTTTCTTT. It codes for CASSSTGATEAFF.

In DNA form, the CDR3 reads TGCAGCGTTGACGGCGGTTTGGGACAGAATGAAAAACTGTTTTTT. Its protein is CSVDGGLGQNEKLFF. The gene calls are TRBV29-1 and TRBJ1-4, with TRBD1 identical over 7 bases. The CDR3 totals 15 residues. Germline CDR1 SQVTM, CDR2 ANQGSEA. V lost 3 bases and J lost 5; bases outside the gene matches: 9. Complete variable domain (other parts from reference TRBV29-1 and TRBJ1-4): SAVISQKPSRDICQRGTSLTIQCQVDSQVTMMFWYRQQPGQSLTLIATANQGSEATYESGFVIDKFPISRPNLTFSTLTVSNMSPEDSSIYLCSVDGGLGQNEKLFFGSGTQLSVL.

This rearrangement joins TRBV18 to TRBJ1-2; D unclear. Trimming pared 0 bases from V and 5 bases from J, leaving 13 bases between. The CDR3 has 15 amino acids. Germline CDR1 reads KGHSH; CDR2 reads LQKENI. The CDR3 protein is CASSPPVGSGYGYTF. CDR3 nucleotides: TGTGCCAGCTCACCACCGGTAGGGTCCGGGTATGGCTACACCTTC.

This clone was seen only once. This rearrangement joins TRBV18 to TRBJ1-1; D remains unclear. Trimming removed 5 bases from V and 1 base from J, with 5 bases in between. Germline V gives CDR1 KGHSH, CDR2 LQKENI. The CDR3 is made up of 12 amino acids. This CDR3 is CASSSGNTEAFF. In nucleotides, the CDR3 is TGTGCCAGCTCAAGTGGGAACACTGAAGCTTTCTTT.

V is TRBV7-9 and J is TRBJ1-2; D uncertain. Trimming pared 5 bases from V and 4 bases from J, leaving 5 bases between. The CDR3 contains 11 residues. Germline V gene sequence: CDR1 SEHNR, CDR2 FQNEAQ (reference sequence). CDR3: CASSLIYGYTF. The CDR3, as DNA: TGTGCCAGCAGCCTTATCTATGGCTACACCTTC.

The chain couples TRBV14 to TRBJ2-5; unclear D gene. With 1 base removed from V and 0 bases from J, the gap between germline ends came to 9 bases. In germline, CDR1 is SGHDN, CDR2 FVKESK. The CDR3 spans 15 residues. The CDR3 reads CASSQVGRYQETQYF. The CDR3, as DNA: TGTGCCAGCAGCCAAGTTGGCAGGTACCAAGAGACCCAGTACTTC.

The chain combines TRBV7-9 with TRBJ1-2; tentatively, D is TRBD1 (6 bases). Germline CDR1 is SEHNR and CDR2 is FQNEAQ (reference sequence). The CDR3 covers 18 residues. Deletions cut 1 base from V and 2 bases from J, with 20 bases between. The CDR3 spells CASSLDDGRGPINYGYTF. Written as DNA, the CDR3 is TGTGCCAGCAGCTTAGACGATGGCAGGGGCCCAATCAACTATGGCTACACCTTC.

The chain has TRBV11-2 and TRBJ2-7; D possibly matches TRBD1 or TRBD2 (5 bases each). CDR1 SGHAT and CDR2 FQNNGV come from the germline V gene. V lost 3 bases to trimming and J lost 6 bases, with 6 bases between them. The CDR3 sequence is 11 residues long. The CDR3 DNA reads TGTGCCAGCAGCTTGGGGACCGAGCAGTACTTC. Translation: CASSLGTEQYF. The full variable domain, rest sourced from reference TRBV11-2 and TRBJ2-7, is EAGVAQSPRYKIIEKRQSVAFWCNPISGHATLYWYQQILGQGPKLLIQFQNNGVVDDSQLPKDRFSAERLKGVDSTLKIQPAKLEDSAVYLCASSLGTEQYFGPGTRLTVT.

This clone was seen a single time. The chain is built from TRBV5-1 and TRBJ2-1; D is perhaps TRBD1 (6 bases). Looked up from germline, CDR1 is SGHRS and CDR2 is YFSETQ. This CDR3 region has 16 residues. V was clipped by 6 bases and J by 8 bases, with 24 bases between them. The CDR3 region is CASKINRDPRIHEQFF. DNA for the CDR3: TGCGCCAGCAAAATAAACAGGGATCCCCGAATTCATGAGCAGTTCTTC.

The chain recombines TRBV5-1 with TRBJ2-1, with TRBD2 matching over 8 bases. Germline assignment: CDR1 SGHRS and CDR2 YFSETQ. V lost 0 bases, J lost 3 bases, and 5 bases stayed unmatched. CDR3 length equals 16 residues. The CDR3 loop is CASSLAPSGSYNEQFF. In DNA form, the CDR3 reads TGCGCCAGCAGCTTGGCCCCCAGCGGGAGCTACAATGAGCAGTTCTTC.

V is TRBV7-9 and J is TRBJ1-1; a weak D match, TRBD1 (6 bases). This CDR3 is 16 amino acids long. Trimming removed 5 bases at V and 1 base at J, with 17 bases between. The germline CDR1 and CDR2 sequences are SEHNR and FQNEAQ (reference sequence). The CDR3 sequence: CASSAPNGGPNTEAFF. The CDR3, as DNA: TGTGCCAGCAGCGCGCCTAACGGGGGGCCGAACACTGAAGCTTTCTTT.

The chain couples TRBV4-1 to TRBJ2-7; 7 bases are shared with TRBD2. CDR1 and CDR2 (germline): MGHRA, YSYEKL. Unmatched junction bases numbered 4, after V lost 2 bases and J lost 3 bases. The CDR3 has 14 amino acids. The chain's CDR3 is CASSQWEGGYEQYF. CDR3 nucleotide sequence: TGCGCCAGCAGCCAATGGGAGGGTGGCTACGAGCAGTACTTC.

The chain is built from TRBV9 and TRBJ2-1, with D possibly being TRBD2 (6 bases). Trimming removed 0 bases from V and 1 base from J, with 8 bases in between. The CDR3 is made up of 15 amino acids. From germline, CDR1 is SGDLS and CDR2 YYNGEE. CDR3 sequence: CASSVGGESYNEQFF. CDR3 nucleotide sequence: TGTGCCAGCAGCGTAGGGGGGGAGTCCTACAATGAGCAGTTCTTC.

V usage is TRBV19 and J usage is TRBJ2-7, with D possibly matching TRBD2 (5 bases). The CDR3 loop spans 15 amino acids. Between the trimmed V and J ends, which lost 1 base and 5 bases, there was a span of 15 bases. Germline lookup yields CDR1 LNHDA and CDR2 SQIVND (reference sequence). The CDR3 is CASSIVPGNLNEQYF. CDR3 bases: TGTGCCAGTAGTATAGTACCGGGGAACCTAAACGAGCAGTACTTC.

The count of this clone is one. V usage is TRBV11-2 and J usage is TRBJ2-7, with TRBD1 as a possible D gene (6 bases). This CDR3 has 14 residues. Looked up from germline, CDR1 is SGHAT and CDR2 is FQNNGV. Trimming removed 5 bases at V and 7 bases at J, with 18 bases between. CDR3 sequence: CASSVQGSDLEQYF. CDR3 nucleotides: TGTGCCAGCAGCGTACAGGGCTCCGACCTGGAGCAGTACTTC.

This clone was observed once. The chain employs TRBV27 and TRBJ1-1; 7 bases match TRBD1. Germline CDR1 and CDR2: MNHEY and SMNVEV (reference sequence). Unmatched junction bases numbered 5, after V lost 3 bases and J lost 4 bases. This CDR3 has 14 amino acids. This CDR3 reads CASSFNRGGTEAFF. The CDR3 DNA reads as TGTGCCAGCAGTTTCAACAGGGGTGGCACTGAAGCTTTCTTT.

The chain joins TRBV11-3 to TRBJ2-7; 12 bases fit TRBD2. This CDR3 region has 18 residues. Germline CDR1 SGHNT, CDR2 YENEEA. Trimming cost V 2 bases and J 3 bases; bases outside gene matches: 11. This CDR3 is CASSLHRLAGGVFYEQYF. DNA of the CDR3: TGTGCCAGCAGCTTACACCGTCTAGCGGGAGGGGTTTTCTACGAGCAGTACTTC. Looking up the rest from reference TRBV11-3 and TRBJ2-7 gives the full variable domain: EAGVVQSPRYKIIEKKQPVAFWCNPISGHNTLYWYLQNLGQGPELLIRYENEEAVDDSQLPKDRFSAERLKGVDSTLKIQPAELGDSAVYLCASSLHRLAGGVFYEQYFGPGTRLTVT.

The gene calls are TRBV7-9 and TRBJ2-3; D is possibly TRBD1 (5 bases). Germline values: CDR1 SEHNR, CDR2 FQNEAQ (reference sequence). Trimming took off 2 bases at V and 1 base at J, with 10 bases between the two ends. The CDR3 has 15 residues. The CDR3 DNA reads TGTGCCAGCAGCTTACAGGGCAGGGGCACAGATACGCAGTATTTT. Translating gives CASSLQGRGTDTQYF. Full variable domain (rest looked up from reference TRBV7-9 and TRBJ2-3): DTGVSQNPRHKITKRGQNVTFRCDPISEHNRLYWYRQTLGQGPEFLTYFQNEAQLEKSRLLSDRFSAERPKGSFSTLEIQRTEQGDSAMYLCASSLQGRGTDTQYFGPGTRLTVL.

CDR3 DNA sequence: TGTGCCTGGAGAGCTCGGAAGTTATGGGGCTACACCTTC. As protein: CAWRARKLWGYTF. This chain joins TRBV30 and TRBJ1-2; D is unresolved. Germline V CDR1 and CDR2: GTSNPN, SVGIG (reference sequence). Trimming pared 3 bases from V and 8 bases from J, leaving 16 bases between. CDR3 length: 13 residues.

The rearrangement links TRBV27 to TRBJ1-1; D is unclear. Per the germline V gene, CDR1 is MNHEY and CDR2 is SMNVEV (reference sequence). The CDR3 totals 11 residues. The V end was cut by 5 bases, the J end by 1 base, with 2 bases between. The CDR3 loop reads CASSKNTEAFF. In DNA, the CDR3 is TGTGCCAGCAGTAAGAACACTGAAGCTTTCTTT.